The 24 T cell receptor beta chains presented below share a single source sample, sequenced in a study of T-cell memory formation after mild COVID-19. Each CDR3 protein gets one entry after TCRdb re-called the 5' RACE reads with MiXCR. The table includes around 150,000 distinct CDR3 sequences, approximately 10% detected once. Sequenced material: PBMCs or a T cell subset sorted from them (not recorded which). These receptors all come from a man aged 18 to 29 who had mild COVID-19 (a few samples of this study predate the infection). Cell type and time point are not known.

V usage is TRBV20-1 and J usage is TRBJ2-7, with D unclear. The CDR3 runs to 11 residues. The ends were cut back, 0 bases at V and 5 bases at J, with 5 bases in the middle. Germline assignment: CDR1 DFQATT and CDR2 SNEGSKA (reference sequence). The CDR3 nucleotides read TGCAGTGCTAGAGATATCAACGAGCAGTACTTC. It yields the protein CSARDINEQYF.

In its sample, this clonotype was seen many times. The chain couples TRBV23-1 to TRBJ2-7, with D perhaps being TRBD1 or TRBD2 (5 bases each). TRBV23-1 qualifies as an ORF whose function is uncertain. V lost 3 bases, J lost 3 bases, and 18 bases lay in between. The CDR3 has 16 amino acids. The CDR3 loop is CASSHSEERGGYEQYV. DNA of the CDR3: TGCGCCAGCAGTCACTCCGAGGAGAGGGGCGGCTACGAGCAGTACGTC.

The V call is TRBV3-1, the J call TRBJ1-3; unclear D gene. This CDR3 spans 15 amino acids. V was cut by 2 bases and J by 0 bases, with 8 bases left in between. Germline V gene sequence: CDR1 LGHDT, CDR2 YNNKEL (reference sequence). The CDR3 region has the DNA TGTGCCAGCAGCCAACGACCCATCTCTGGAAACACCATATATTTT. It translates to CASSQRPISGNTIYF.

J is TRBJ1-6 and V is TRBV6-1; TRBD1 is a possible D gene (5 bases). The CDR3 sequence is 15 residues long. Trimming removed 2 bases at V and 8 bases at J, with 13 bases between. Germline values: CDR1 MNHNS, CDR2 SASEGT. The CDR3 DNA sequence: TGTGCCAGCAGTGAAAAAAGGGGATCAGATTCACCCCTCCACTTT. This codes for CASSEKRGSDSPLHF.

The chain recombines TRBV27 with TRBJ2-3; the D call may be TRBD1 or TRBD2 (5 bases each). The CDR3 runs to 15 residues. V was clipped by 5 bases and J by 3 bases, with 15 bases between them. Per the germline V gene, CDR1 is MNHEY and CDR2 is SMNVEV (reference sequence). The CDR3 nucleotides are TGTGCCAGCAGTGAAGGGCAGGGCGGGACAGATACGCAGTATTTT. This sequence encodes CASSEGQGGTDTQYF.

The J gene is TRBJ2-3, the V gene TRBV7-3; D not certain. V shed 0 bases and J shed 4 bases, with 5 bases lying between them. CDR1 and CDR2 from the germline V gene are SGHTA and FQGTGA. The CDR3 totals 13 residues. Here the CDR3 reads CASSLTKSDTQYF. CDR3 in DNA: TGTGCCAGCAGCTTAACCAAATCAGATACGCAGTATTTT. Looking up the rest from reference TRBV7-3 and TRBJ2-3 gives the full variable domain: GAGVSQTPSNKVTEKGKYVELRCDPISGHTALYWYRQSLGQGPEFLIYFQGTGAADDSGLPNDRFFAVRPEGSVSTLKIQRTERGDSAVYLCASSLTKSDTQYFGPGTRLTVL.

This clonotype was counted a few times. V usage is TRBV12-3 or TRBV12-4 and J usage is TRBJ1-1; TRBD1 is a possible D gene (5 bases). Trimming left V 3 bases short and J 5 bases short, with 13 bases between. CDR3 size: 14 residues. In nucleotides, the CDR3 is TGTGCCAGCAGTTTGCTAGGGGCTGAAACTGAAGCTTTCTTT. It encodes CASSLLGAETEAFF.

The genes are TRBV4-1 and TRBJ1-2; 7 bases line up with TRBD1. J lost 2 bases, V lost 1 base, and 4 bases had no gene match. The germline gives CDR1 MGHRA, CDR2 YSYEKL. CDR3 length: 15 residues. CDR3 sequence reads: CASSQVPGQNYGYTF. The CDR3 DNA sequence: TGCGCCAGCAGCCAAGTCCCGGGACAGAACTATGGCTACACCTTC.

The chain combines TRBV7-2 with TRBJ2-3; D uncertain. Trimming left V 5 bases short and J 6 bases short, with 9 bases between. CDR1 is SGHTA, CDR2 FQGNSA, per germline. The CDR3 has 12 residues. This CDR3 is CASSHAVDTQYF. CDR3 DNA sequence: TGTGCCAGCAGCCACGCTGTGGATACGCAGTATTTT.

This clonotype was recorded a few times. The chain employs TRBV5-1 and TRBJ1-6; D perhaps matches TRBD1 (5 bases). This CDR3 is 14 amino acids long. The ends were cut back, 0 bases at V and 10 bases at J, with 11 bases in the middle. The germline CDR1 and CDR2 sequences are SGHRS and YFSETQ. CDR3 loop: CASSLEGTGSPLHF. The DNA for the CDR3 is TGCGCCAGCAGCTTGGAAGGGACGGGATCACCCCTCCACTTT.

The rearrangement uses TRBV28 and TRBJ2-1; D is possibly TRBD1 or TRBD2 (7 bases each). Looked up from germline, CDR1 is MDHEN and CDR2 is SYDVKM. Trimming took 4 bases from V and 2 from J, leaving 18 bases between them. The CDR3 sequence is 17 residues long. CDR3 amino acids: CASSSLGGTVAYNEQFF. CDR3 in DNA: TGTGCCAGCAGTTCCTTGGGAGGGACAGTAGCCTACAATGAGCAGTTCTTC.

This clonotype was seen ten or more times. The chain has TRBV7-3 and TRBJ2-2, with D uncertain. This CDR3 region has 13 residues. From germline, CDR1 is SGHTA and CDR2 FQGTGA. Trimming removed 5 bases from V and 5 bases from J, with 9 bases in between. In DNA, the CDR3 is TGTGCCAGCAGCCTGCAGGAGACCGGGGAGCTGTTTTTT. Protein sequence: CASSLQETGELFF.

This clonotype was counted only a few times. The J gene is TRBJ2-5, the V gene TRBV29-1, with D tentatively TRBD1 or TRBD2 (5 bases each). Germline CDR1 is SQVTM and CDR2 is ANQGSEA. CDR3 length: 10 amino acids. Trimming removed 6 bases from V and 5 bases from J, with 7 bases in between. CDR3 sequence: CSVGTETQYF. The CDR3 DNA follows: TGCAGCGTGGGGACGGAGACCCAGTACTTC.

This clonotype was observed a handful of times. The chain is built from TRBV7-2 and TRBJ2-7; 9 bases line up with TRBD1. The V segment lost 3 bases and the J segment 5 bases; nucleotides outside the gene matches: 5. This CDR3 is 14 amino acids long. CDR1 is SGHTA and CDR2 is FQGNSA in the germline V gene. CDR3 in amino acids: CASSFDRGRDEQYF. The DNA for the CDR3 is TGTGCCAGCAGCTTCGACAGGGGGAGGGACGAGCAGTACTTC.

The genes are TRBV7-7 and TRBJ1-1; 8 bases line up with TRBD1. Germline CDR1 reads SSHAT; CDR2 reads FNYEAQ (reference sequence). Trimming at V came to 5 bases and at J to 5 bases, leaving 4 bases not matched to a gene. The CDR3 is 13 amino acids. The CDR3 loop is CASSPDRVTEAFF. The CDR3 region has the DNA TGTGCCAGCAGCCCGGACAGGGTAACTGAAGCTTTCTTT. Full variable domain (rest looked up from reference TRBV7-7 and TRBJ1-1): GAGVSQSPRYKVTKRGQDVTLRCDPISSHATLYWYQQALGQGPEFLTYFNYEAQPDKSGLPSDRFSAERPEGSISTLTIQRTEQRDSAMYRCASSPDRVTEAFFGQGTRLTVV.

The chain has TRBV7-9 and TRBJ1-3; 7 bases line up with TRBD1. CDR1 and CDR2 from the germline V gene are SEHNR and FQNEAQ (reference sequence). V was pared by 5 bases and J by 0 bases, with 16 bases of the junction left unmatched. The CDR3 totals 19 residues. The CDR3 is CASSPLEGQKASSGNTIYF. The CDR3 DNA is TGTGCCAGCAGCCCGTTAGAGGGACAGAAAGCAAGCTCTGGAAACACCATATATTTT.

This clonotype has only a few counts. The V gene is TRBV7-2, the J gene TRBJ2-5; D is undetermined. Germline CDR1 is SGHTA and CDR2 is FQGNSA. This CDR3 contains 15 residues. V was clipped by 1 base and J by 5 bases, with 14 bases between them. CDR3 sequence reads: CASSLVGPAGETQYF. CDR3 sequence (DNA): TGTGCCAGCAGCTTAGTAGGCCCCGCTGGGGAGACCCAGTACTTC.

This clonotype was recorded a few times. V is TRBV6-2 or TRBV6-3 and J is TRBJ1-1; tentative D call: TRBD1 (5 bases). Germline V lookup: CDR1 MNHEY, CDR2 SVGEGT. V was trimmed by 6 bases and J by 9 bases, leaving 17 bases between them. The CDR3 is 13 residues long. Written as DNA, the CDR3 is TGTGCCAGCAGCCCTAGGACATCCCGGCAAGCTTTCTTT. Amino acids: CASSPRTSRQAFF.

There are a few counts of this clonotype. The V and J genes are TRBV7-2 and TRBJ1-1, with D unresolved. V lost 5 bases, J lost 5 bases, and 12 bases lay in between. This CDR3 contains 13 residues. CDR1 is SGHTA and CDR2 is FQGNSA in the germline V gene. CDR3 protein: CASSPNGGTEAFF. The DNA of the CDR3 is TGTGCCAGCAGCCCGAATGGCGGAACTGAAGCTTTCTTT.

At least ten counts were recorded for this clonotype. The chain joins TRBV3-1 to TRBJ2-7; D tentatively reads TRBD1 or TRBD2 (6 bases each). CDR1 and CDR2 (germline): LGHDT, YNNKEL (reference sequence). Trimming shortened V by 4 bases and J by 7 bases, and 11 bases separated the two germline ends. The CDR3 runs 12 residues. CDR3 coding DNA: TGTGCCAGCAGCCTGGGGGCGGGGGAGCAGTACGTC. This sequence encodes CASSLGAGEQYV.

This clonotype was counted only a few times. The gene calls are TRBV6-2 or TRBV6-3 and TRBJ2-7, with D unclear. The CDR3 covers 13 residues. Germline CDR1 and CDR2: MNHEY and SVGEGT. Trimming stripped 4 bases from V and 2 bases from J, with 9 bases between. The CDR3 loop reads CASSLVNTYEQYV. The CDR3 DNA follows: TGTGCCAGCAGTTTAGTGAACACCTACGAGCAGTACGTC.

This clonotype was observed a handful of times. The chain recombines TRBV7-2 with TRBJ2-5, with 10 bases lining up with TRBD2. CDR1 is SGHTA, CDR2 FQGNSA, per germline. The CDR3 spans 16 residues. With V trimmed by 0 bases and J by 2 bases, 3 bases remained unmatched. The CDR3 spells CASSLALAGIQETQYF. In nucleotides, the CDR3 is TGTGCCAGCAGCTTAGCACTAGCGGGGATTCAAGAGACCCAGTACTTC.

V gene TRBV10-3 combines with J gene TRBJ2-7; 7 positions agree with TRBD1. V lost 6 bases to trimming and J lost 9 bases; unmatched junction nucleotides: 8. Germline CDR1 ENHRY, CDR2 SYGVKD. This CDR3 comprises 12 residues. As DNA, the CDR3 is TGTGCCATCAGGGGACAGCGCGGAGGGCAGTACTTC. This codes for CAIRGQRGGQYF.

This clonotype has only a few counts. The gene calls are TRBV7-2 and TRBJ2-5; 9 bases are shared with TRBD2. Germline V gives CDR1 SGHTA, CDR2 FQGNSA. This CDR3 region has 15 residues. The V segment lost 3 bases and the J segment 1 base; nucleotides outside the gene matches: 3. CDR3 sequence: CASSFQAGGQETQYF. CDR3 coding DNA: TGTGCCAGCAGCTTCCAAGCGGGGGGCCAAGAGACCCAGTACTTC.